This T cell receptor (beta chain) was identified in a study of human thymus T cells. Data came from immunoSEQ multiplex PCR; TCRdb stores just in-frame clones and leaves some out. The sample lists tens of thousands of clones, around 94% occurring once. Donor material was obtained from healthy Finnish infants undergoing corrective surgery for congenital heart defects. An approximately 0.45-1 mL peripheral blood aliquot was taken intraoperatively from four of eight donors. The TCR comes from a boy less than two years old with a congenital heart defect but otherwise immunologically healthy. Sequenced input: blood.

The CDR3 loop reads CASSYLAPGNEQFF. The CDR3, as DNA: TGTGCCAGCAGTTACTTAGCACCTGGGAATGAGCAGTTCTTC. The chain combines TRBV6-5 with TRBJ2-1; D is undetermined. With 1 base removed from V and 7 bases from J, the gap between germline ends came to 11 bases. Per germline, CDR1 MNHEY and CDR2 SVGAGI. The CDR3 covers 14 residues.